These 8 T cell receptor beta chains originate from one sample sequenced in a study of cytomegalovirus exposure and HLA in healthy donors. PCR primers comprised 60 Vbeta and 13 Jbeta primers. The data were produced by immunoSEQ multiplex PCR, yet TCRdb's version contains in-frame clones alone and is incomplete. The sample table sets out 30,000 to 40,000 clones. The sequenced material came from PBMCs. The receptors here all came from a woman in her thirties or forties in good health and CMV-seropositive.

The V call is TRBV4-2, the J call TRBJ2-1, with D possibly being TRBD1 (6 bases). CDR3 size: 14 residues. Looked up from germline, CDR1 is LGHNA and CDR2 is YNFKEQ. V was pared by 1 base and J by 5 bases, with 9 bases between. CDR3 nucleotide sequence: TGTGCCAGCAGCCAAGGTGGACAGAACAATGAGCAGTTCTTC. It is translated as CASSQGGQNNEQFF.

V usage is TRBV19 and J usage is TRBJ1-1; 9 bases match TRBD1. Germline loops: CDR1 LNHDA, CDR2 SQIVND (reference sequence). The V and J ends lost 5 bases and 1 base, in that order; junction bases with no gene match: 8. The CDR3 extends over 16 amino acids. Written as DNA, the CDR3 is TGTGCCAGTAGTTTATCAACAGGGGGCGCGAACACTGAAGCTTTCTTT. Translation gives CASSLSTGGANTEAFF.

This chain links TRBV7-6 with TRBJ2-5; 7 nucleotides align to TRBD1. V lost 0 bases to trimming and J lost 6 bases; unmatched junction nucleotides: 4. The CDR3 contains 14 residues. CDR1 is SGHVS, CDR2 FNYEAQ, per germline. The CDR3 DNA is TGTGCCAGCAGCTTAGCAAGAGGGGGCAAGACCCAGTACTTC. Its translation is CASSLARGGKTQYF.

The chain is built from TRBV4-1 and TRBJ1-1, with D tentatively TRBD1 (5 bases). V dropped 2 bases and J dropped 6 bases, with 10 bases sitting between them. The germline V gene encodes CDR1 MGHRA and CDR2 YSYEKL. CDR3 length: 13 amino acids. The CDR3 protein is CASSQNGGAEAFF. CDR3 DNA sequence: TGCGCCAGCAGCCAAAACGGGGGGGCTGAAGCTTTCTTT.

J is TRBJ2-6 and V is TRBV5-1; 9 nucleotides match TRBD1. The V segment lost 3 bases and the J segment 0 bases; nucleotides outside the gene matches: 19. This CDR3 has 22 amino acids. In germline, CDR1 is SGHRS, CDR2 YFSETQ. CDR3 loop: CASSSLLQGAIKTASGANVLTF. CDR3 bases: TGCGCCAGCAGCTCGCTTTTACAGGGGGCGATAAAGACCGCCTCTGGGGCCAACGTCCTGACTTTC.

The chain combines TRBV27 with TRBJ2-1; 11 nucleotides align to TRBD2. CDR1 is MNHEY, CDR2 SMNVEV, per germline (reference sequence). This CDR3 has 18 amino acids. Trimming removed 2 bases from V and 5 bases from J; junction bases left unmatched: 11. The CDR3 reads CASSLASPGTSGDNEQFF. The CDR3 DNA follows: TGTGCCAGCAGTTTAGCGTCTCCCGGGACTAGCGGAGACAATGAGCAGTTCTTC.

The rearrangement joins TRBV28 to TRBJ2-7; tentative D call: TRBD2 (6 bases). This CDR3 has 13 residues. From germline, CDR1 is MDHEN and CDR2 SYDVKM. Trimming pared 3 bases from V and 7 bases from J, leaving 13 bases between. Here the CDR3 reads CASSLEGPGEQYF. Here the CDR3 DNA reads TGTGCCAGCAGTTTGGAGGGACCCGGGGAGCAGTACTTC.

The chain couples TRBV4-1 to TRBJ1-5; 7 bases fit TRBD1. Germline assignment: CDR1 MGHRA and CDR2 YSYEKL. V was clipped by 0 bases and J by 0 bases; unmatched bases: 5. This CDR3 contains 17 residues. CDR3 sequence: CASSQDYRTGSNQPQHF. DNA of the CDR3: TGCGCCAGCAGCCAAGATTATAGGACAGGTAGCAATCAGCCCCAGCATTTT.